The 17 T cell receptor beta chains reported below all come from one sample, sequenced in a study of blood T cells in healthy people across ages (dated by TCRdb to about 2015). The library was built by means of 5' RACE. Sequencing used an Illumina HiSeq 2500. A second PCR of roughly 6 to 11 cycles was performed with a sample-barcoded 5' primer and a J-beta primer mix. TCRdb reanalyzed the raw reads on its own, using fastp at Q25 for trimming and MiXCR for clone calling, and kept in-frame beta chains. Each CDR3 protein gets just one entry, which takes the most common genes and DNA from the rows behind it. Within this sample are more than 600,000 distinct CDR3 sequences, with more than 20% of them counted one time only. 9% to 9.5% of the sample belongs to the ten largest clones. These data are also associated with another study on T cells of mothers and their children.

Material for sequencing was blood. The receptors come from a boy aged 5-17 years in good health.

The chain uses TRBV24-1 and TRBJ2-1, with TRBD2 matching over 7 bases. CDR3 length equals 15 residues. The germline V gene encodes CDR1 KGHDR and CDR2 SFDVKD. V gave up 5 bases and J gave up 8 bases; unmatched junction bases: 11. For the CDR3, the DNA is TGTGCCACCAGTGGAACTAGCGAACCATCAGATGAGCAGTTCTTC. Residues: CATSGTSEPSDEQFF.

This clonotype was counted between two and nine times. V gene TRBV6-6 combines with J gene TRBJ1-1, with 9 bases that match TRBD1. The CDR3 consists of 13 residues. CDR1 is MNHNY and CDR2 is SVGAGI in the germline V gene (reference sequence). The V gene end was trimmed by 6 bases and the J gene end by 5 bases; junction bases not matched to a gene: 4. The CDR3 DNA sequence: TGTGCCAGCAGGGGACAGGGAGAGACTGAAGCTTTCTTT. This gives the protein CASRGQGETEAFF.

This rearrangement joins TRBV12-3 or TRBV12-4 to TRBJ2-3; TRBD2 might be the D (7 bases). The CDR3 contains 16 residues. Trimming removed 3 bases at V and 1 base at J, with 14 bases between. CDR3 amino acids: CASSLGGGGRTDTQYF. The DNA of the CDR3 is TGTGCCAGCAGTTTGGGTGGCGGGGGCCGCACAGATACGCAGTATTTT.

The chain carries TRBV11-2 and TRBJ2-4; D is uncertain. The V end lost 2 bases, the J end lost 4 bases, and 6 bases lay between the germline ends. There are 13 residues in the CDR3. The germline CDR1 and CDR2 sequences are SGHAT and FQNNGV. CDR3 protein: CASSLNGKNIQYF. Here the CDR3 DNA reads TGTGCCAGCAGCTTAAACGGGAAAAACATTCAGTACTTC.

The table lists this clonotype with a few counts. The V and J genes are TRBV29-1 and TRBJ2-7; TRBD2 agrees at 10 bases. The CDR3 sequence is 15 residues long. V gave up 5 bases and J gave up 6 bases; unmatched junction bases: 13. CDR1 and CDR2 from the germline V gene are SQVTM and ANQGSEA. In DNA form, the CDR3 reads TGCAGCGTTATGGGGGACCTAGCGGGAGAACTCGAGCAGTACTTC. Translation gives CSVMGDLAGELEQYF.

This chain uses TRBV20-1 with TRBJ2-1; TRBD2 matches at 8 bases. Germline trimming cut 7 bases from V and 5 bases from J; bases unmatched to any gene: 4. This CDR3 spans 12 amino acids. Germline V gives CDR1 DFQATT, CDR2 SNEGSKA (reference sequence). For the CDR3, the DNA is TGCAGTGTAGCGGGGCCGAACAATGAGCAGTTCTTC. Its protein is CSVAGPNNEQFF.

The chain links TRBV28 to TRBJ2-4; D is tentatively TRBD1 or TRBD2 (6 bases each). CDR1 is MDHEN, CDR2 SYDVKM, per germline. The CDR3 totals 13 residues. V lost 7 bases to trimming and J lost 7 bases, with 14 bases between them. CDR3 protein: CASTGAGYNIQYF. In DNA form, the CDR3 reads TGTGCCAGCACGGGGGCAGGCTATAACATTCAGTACTTC.

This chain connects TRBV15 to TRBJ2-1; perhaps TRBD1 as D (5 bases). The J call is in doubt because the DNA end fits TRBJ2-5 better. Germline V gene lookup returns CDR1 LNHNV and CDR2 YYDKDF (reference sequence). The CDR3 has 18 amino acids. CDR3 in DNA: TGTGCCACCAGCAGAGATTTAACAGGAACGTACCACCAAGAGACCCAGTACTTC. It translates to CATSRDLTGTYHQETQYF.

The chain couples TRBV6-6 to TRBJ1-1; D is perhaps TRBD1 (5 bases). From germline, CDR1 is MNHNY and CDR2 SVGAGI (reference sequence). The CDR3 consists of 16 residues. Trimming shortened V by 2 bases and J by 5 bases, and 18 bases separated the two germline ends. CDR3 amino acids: CASSYGGGIEGTEAFF. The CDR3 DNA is TGTGCCAGCAGTTACGGAGGCGGAATCGAGGGGACTGAAGCTTTCTTT.

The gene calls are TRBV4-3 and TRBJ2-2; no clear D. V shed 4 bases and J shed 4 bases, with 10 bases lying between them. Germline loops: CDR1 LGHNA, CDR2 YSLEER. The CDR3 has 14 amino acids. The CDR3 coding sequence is TGCGCCAGCAGCCTGCTTCGGGCCACCGGGGAGCTGTTTTTT. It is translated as CASSLLRATGELFF.

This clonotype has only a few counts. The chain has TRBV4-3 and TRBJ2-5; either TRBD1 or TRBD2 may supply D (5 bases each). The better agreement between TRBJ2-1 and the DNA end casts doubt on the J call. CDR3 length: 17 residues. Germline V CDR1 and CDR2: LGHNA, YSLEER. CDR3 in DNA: TGCGCCAGCAGCCAAGATGCCGGCCGGGGCCTCTACAATGAGCAGTTCTTC. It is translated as CASSQDAGRGLYNEQFF.

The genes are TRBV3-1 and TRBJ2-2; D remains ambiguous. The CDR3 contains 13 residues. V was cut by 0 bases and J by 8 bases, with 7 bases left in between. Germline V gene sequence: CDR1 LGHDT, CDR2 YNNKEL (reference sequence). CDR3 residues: CASSQDWKGELFF. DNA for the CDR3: TGTGCCAGCAGCCAAGATTGGAAGGGGGAGCTGTTTTTT.

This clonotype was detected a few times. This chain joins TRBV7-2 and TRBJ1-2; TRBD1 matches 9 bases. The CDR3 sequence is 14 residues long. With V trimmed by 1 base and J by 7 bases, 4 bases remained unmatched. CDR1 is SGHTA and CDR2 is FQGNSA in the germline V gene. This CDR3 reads CASSLEGTGIGYTF. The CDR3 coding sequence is TGTGCCAGCAGCTTAGAAGGGACAGGGATTGGCTACACCTTC.

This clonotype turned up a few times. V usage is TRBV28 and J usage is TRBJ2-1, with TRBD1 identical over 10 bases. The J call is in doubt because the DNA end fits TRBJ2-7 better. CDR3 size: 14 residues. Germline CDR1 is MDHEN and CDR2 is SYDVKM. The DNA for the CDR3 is TGTGCCAGCACCGGGGACAGGGGTATTTACGAGCAGTACTTC. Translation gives CASTGDRGIYEQYF.

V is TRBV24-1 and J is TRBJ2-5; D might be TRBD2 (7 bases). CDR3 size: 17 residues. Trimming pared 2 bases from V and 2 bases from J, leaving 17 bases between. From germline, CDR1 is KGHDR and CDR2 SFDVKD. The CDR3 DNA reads TGTGCCACCAGTGATTCATACGGGGGGCTACTTCAAGAGACCCAGTACTTC. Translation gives CATSDSYGGLLQETQYF.

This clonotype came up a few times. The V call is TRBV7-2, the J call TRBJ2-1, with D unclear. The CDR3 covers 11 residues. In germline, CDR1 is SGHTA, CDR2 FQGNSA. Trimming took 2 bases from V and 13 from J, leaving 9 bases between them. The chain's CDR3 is CASSLTWTQFF. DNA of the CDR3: TGTGCCAGCAGCTTAACCTGGACCCAGTTCTTC.

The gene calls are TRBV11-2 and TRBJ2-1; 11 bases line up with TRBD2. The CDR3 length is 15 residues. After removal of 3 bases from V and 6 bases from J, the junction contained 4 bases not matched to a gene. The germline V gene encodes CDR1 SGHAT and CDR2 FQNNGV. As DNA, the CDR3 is TGTGCCAGCAGCTTGGGACTAGCGGCCGCCAATGAGCAGTTCTTC. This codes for CASSLGLAAANEQFF. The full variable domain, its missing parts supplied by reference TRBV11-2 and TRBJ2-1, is EAGVAQSPRYKIIEKRQSVAFWCNPISGHATLYWYQQILGQGPKLLIQFQNNGVVDDSQLPKDRFSAERLKGVDSTLKIQPAKLEDSAVYLCASSLGLAAANEQFFGPGTRLTVL.